A selection of T cell receptor beta chains follows, all from one sample in a study of cytomegalovirus exposure and HLA in healthy donors. The assay was immunoSEQ multiplex PCR, and TCRdb's table has in-frame clones only and misses some. The sample has roughly 140,000 clones; 80% to 90% are singletons. Sequencing was performed on PBMCs. Receptor source: a middle-aged woman in good health and CMV-seropositive. The CDR3 runs from the conserved cysteine through the conserved F or W. The D gene is left open where the match is weak. Clone size, where shown, is once, few, many, or a class for clones that have expanded.

d_call j_call v_call clone_size cdr3_nt cdr3_aa
TRBD2 TRBJ2-3 TRBV7-2 . TGTGCCAGCAGCTTTCAAGGAGCGGGGTCTCGCACAGATACGCAGTATTTT CASSFQGAGSRTDTQYF
. TRBJ2-3 TRBV18 . TGTGCCAGCTCAACGGACAGTGGCACAGATACGCAGTATTTT CASSTDSGTDTQYF
TRBD1 TRBJ2-7 TRBV27 . TGTGCCAGCAGTTTACAGCGGGACAGGGTCGAGCAGTACTTC CASSLQRDRVEQYF
. TRBJ2-3 TRBV30 . TGTGCCTGGAGCATGGGGGGTTCAGATACGCAGTATTTT CAWSMGGSDTQYF
. TRBJ1-5 TRBV19 . TGTGCCGCCCGAAACTCGCAGCCCCAGCATTTT CAARNSQPQHF
TRBD1 TRBJ1-1 TRBV2 . TGTGCCAGCAGAGGACAGGGGTCCATGAACACTGAAGCTTTCTTT CASRGQGSMNTEAFF
. TRBJ2-5 TRBV29-1 . TGCAGCGTTGAACCGCGGAGGGGAGAGACCCAGTACTTC CSVEPRRGETQYF
TRBD2 TRBJ2-7 TRBV7-8 . TGTGCCAGCAGCTTAGTGCGGGGGGGATCCTACGAGCAGTACTTC CASSLVRGGSYEQYF
TRBD2 TRBJ2-2 TRBV6-1 . TGTGCCAGCAGTGAAGCGCCGGGAGGGGGAAACACCGGGGAGCTGTTTTTT CASSEAPGGGNTGELFF
TRBD2 TRBJ2-3 TRBV2 once TGTGCCAGCAGGGGGGGACTAGCGGGTAACACAGATACGCAGTATTTT CASRGGLAGNTDTQYF
. TRBJ1-4 TRBV7-2 once TGTGCCAGCAGCTGGGGGGGAGCCCATAATGAAAAACTGTTTTTT CASSWGGAHNEKLFF
TRBD2 TRBJ2-1 TRBV10-3 once TGTGCCATCAGTGAGTCAGGACTAGCGGGTGATGTTGAGCAGTTCTTC CAISESGLAGDVEQFF
. TRBJ2-3 TRBV18 . TGTGCCAGCTCACCACCGGGCGTGACAGATACGCAGTATTTT CASSPPGVTDTQYF
. TRBJ1-5 TRBV1 . TGCACCAGCAGCCAAATTATTTCGGACAGGGAGGAGGATAGCAATCAGCCCCAGCATTTT CTSSQIISDREEDSNQPQHF
. TRBJ1-5 TRBV7-9 . TGTGCCAGCAGCTTACAGGGCCGGATCAATCAGCCCCAGCATTTT CASSLQGRINQPQHF
. TRBJ1-2 TRBV4-1 . TGCGCCAGCAGCCAAGTCCCCGGCGGCGGTTATGGCTACACCTTC CASSQVPGGGYGYTF
. TRBJ2-1 TRBV7-2 . TGTGCCAGCAGCTTAGGTCTTCTCCCCGATGAGCAGTTCTTC CASSLGLLPDEQFF
. TRBJ2-7 TRBV7-8 . TGTGCCAGCAGCTTAGAGGCCGGGTTTTCATACGAGCAGTACTTC CASSLEAGFSYEQYF
TRBD1 TRBJ2-2 TRBV7-2 . TGTGCCAGCAGCCTGGGGACAGGGAGAAACACCGGGGAGCTGTTTTTT CASSLGTGRNTGELFF
. TRBJ2-5 TRBV7-2 once TGTGCCAGCAGCTTAGCGGGGCGGCAAGAGACCCAGTACTTC CASSLAGRQETQYF
TRBD2 TRBJ2-2 TRBV9 . TGTGCCAGCAGCGTCGGGACTAGCGGGAGCGGAGCCGGGGAGCTGTTTTTT CASSVGTSGSGAGELFF
. TRBJ2-1 TRBV30 . TGTGCCTGGACCCGGGACTCCTACAATGAGCAGTTCTTC CAWTRDSYNEQFF
TRBD1 TRBJ2-7 TRBV13 once TGTGCCAGCAGCCTCCGGGACAGGGCGGGGGAGCAGTACTTC CASSLRDRAGEQYF
. TRBJ2-7 TRBV28 . TGTGCCAGCAGTTTAAGGGGGTCGACCCTTAGAATCTACGAGCAGTACTTC CASSLRGSTLRIYEQYF
. TRBJ2-7 TRBV6-1 . TGTGCCAGCACAGACCAGGCCCCTCAAGAGCAGTACTTC CASTDQAPQEQYF
TRBD1 TRBJ1-6 TRBV7-9 . TGTGCCAGCAGCTTAGGAGGGGGCGCGGTATTTTCACCCCTCCACTTT CASSLGGGAVFSPLHF
TRBD1 TRBJ1-2 TRBV28 . TGTGCCAGCAGTTTGCCCAGGGGGCGAAGTGGCTACACCTTC CASSLPRGRSGYTF
. TRBJ2-7 TRBV18 . TGTGCCAGCTCACCCGAGAGCCACGAGCAGTACTTC CASSPESHEQYF
TRBD1 TRBJ2-7 TRBV5-6 few TGTGCCAGCAGCGCGGGACAGGGGGAAGAGCAGTACTTC CASSAGQGEEQYF
. TRBJ2-2 TRBV21-1 . TGTGCCAGCAGCCCGCAAGCGGACAGGGGAGACACCGGGGAGCTGTTTTTT CASSPQADRGDTGELFF
TRBD2 TRBJ2-3 TRBV6-6 . TGTGCCAGCAGTTACTCGAGGCGGGGAGGGTTGGATACGCAGTATTTT CASSYSRRGGLDTQYF
TRBD2 TRBJ2-7 TRBV7-2 . TGTGCCAGCAGCTTAGATCTAGCGGTAGCCTACGAGCAGTACTTC CASSLDLAVAYEQYF
TRBD1 TRBJ2-5 TRBV25-1 . TGTGCCAGCAGTATACCGGGACAGGGGCTTCAAGAGACCCAGTACTTC CASSIPGQGLQETQYF
. TRBJ1-5 TRBV30 . TGTGCCTGGAGCCCGCGCCGGGACACATATCAGCCCCAGCATTTT CAWSPRRDTYQPQHF
TRBD1 TRBJ2-5 TRBV6-6 . TGTGCCAGCAGTTTCCCTACAGGGGACCTCCAAGAGACCCAGTACTTC CASSFPTGDLQETQYF
. TRBJ1-1 TRBV6-6 few TGTGCCAGCAGTCCCACGGGGGGGAACACTGAAGCTTTCTTT CASSPTGGNTEAFF
TRBD2 TRBJ2-1 TRBV29-1 . TGCAGCGTTGAGGGACTAGCGGGAGGTTACAATGAGCAGTTCTTC CSVEGLAGGYNEQFF
TRBD2 TRBJ2-2 TRBV11-3 . TGTGCCAGCAGCTTAGGGACTAGCGGGAACACCGGGGAGCTGTTTTTT CASSLGTSGNTGELFF